This TCR beta chain derives from a study of shared clonotypes between healthy human individuals. Study-level findings and limits: A handful of donors showed sharing of approximately 5% of naive CD4 clonotypes.

Clones were read by immunoSEQ multiplex PCR, and TCRdb kept only the in-frame ones, dropping some. Of about 2.2 million clones listed, 93% are singletons. Naive CD8 cells lacked CD45RO and underwent positive selection for CCR7, leaving out terminally differentiated effector memory CD45RA+ cells. Trimming removed 0 bases from V and 2 bases from J, with 11 bases in between. From germline, CDR1 is MGHRA and CDR2 YSYEKL. The CDR3 totals 15 residues. Worth noting for this clone: Its antigen is unknown.

J is TRBJ2-7 and V is TRBV4-1; no clear D gene. The sequence derives from a man younger than 35 in good health. Some clones in this sample may be carry-over from other donors' samples. Source material: naive CD8+ T cells from PBMCs. The CDR3 spells CASSQDSDGPYEQYF. CDR3 bases: TGCGCCAGCAGCCAAGATTCTGACGGCCCCTACGAGCAGTACTTC.